This is a list of T cell receptor beta chains from one sample in a study of CD8 T cells in ankylosing spondylitis. One entry per CDR3 protein results from TCRdb running MiXCR on the 5' RACE reads. Here the sample spans roughly 150,000 distinct CDR3 sequences, about 7% being singletons. The sample consisted of blood, either unsorted or a sorted T cell fraction (not recorded which). These receptors were taken from a female donor with ankylosing spondylitis or in good health (not recorded which). CDR3s include the opening cysteine and the closing phenylalanine or tryptophan. Each record gives: D gene, V gene, J gene, clone size, CDR3 DNA, CDR3 protein. A D gene is named only where the DNA matches it firmly. The size of a clone is reported for some rows only, either as once, few or many, or as a class for expanded clones.

>NA|TRBV7-8|TRBJ2-7|NA
TGTGCCAGCAGCTCGGACGGCCGATCCGAGCAGTACTTC
CASSSDGRSEQYF
>NA|TRBV3-1|TRBJ1-5|once
TGTGCCTCCTGCCAAGATCTCGGGGGGGCAGGCAATCAGCCCCAGCATTTT
CASCQDLGGAGNQPQHF
>NA|TRBV19|TRBJ1-6|many
TGTGCCAGTAGTGTCCAGGGTGACTCACCCCTCCACTTT
CASSVQGDSPLHF
>NA|TRBV15|TRBJ2-1|many
TGTGCCACCAGTGACTACAATGAGCAGTTCTTC
CATSDYNEQFF
>NA|TRBV7-9|TRBJ2-3|many
TGTGCCAGCAGCTTAGATCCAAGATCACAGTATTTT
CASSLDPRSQYF
>TRBD2|TRBV11-2|TRBJ2-1|many
TGTGCCAGCAGCTTAGTGACTAGCGGGGCAGGTGAGCAGTTCTTC
CASSLVTSGAGEQFF
>TRBD1|TRBV29-1|TRBJ2-2|NA
TGCAGCGTAGAAACAGGGGTGACCGGGGAGCTGTTTTTT
CSVETGVTGELFF
>TRBD1|TRBV20-1|TRBJ1-1|NA
TGCAGTGCGGGCCCCCGGACAGGGGGCGGAGATGCTTTCTTT
CSAGPRTGGGDAFF
>NA|TRBV5-1|TRBJ2-7|few
TGCGCCAGCAGCCCCTCTACAGGGATCGGTCTCGAGCAGTACTTC
CASSPSTGIGLEQYF
>NA|TRBV6-1|TRBJ2-1|many
TGTGCCAGCAGTGAAGCCCCAGCCTCCTACAATGAGCAGTTCTTC
CASSEAPASYNEQFF
>TRBD1|TRBV27|TRBJ1-2|NA
TGTGCCAGCAGTGCGCTAACGGGACAGGGGATCAACTATGGCTACACCTTC
CASSALTGQGINYGYTF
>NA|TRBV30|TRBJ1-1|many
TGTGCTGGAGTCGTTGGCAGGGTAGGCACTGAAGCTTTCTTT
CAGVVGRVGTEAFF
>TRBD1|TRBV6-5|TRBJ2-5|many
TGTGCCAGCAGTTACGACTTGGACAGGGGAGAGACCCAGTACTTC
CASSYDLDRGETQYF
>TRBD2|TRBV3-1|TRBJ2-1|few
TGTGCCAGCAGCCGGGGACTAGGGAATGAGCAGTTCTTC
CASSRGLGNEQFF
>TRBD1|TRBV7-9|TRBJ2-1|few
TGTGCCAGCAGCTTAGCCCGGGACAGATTCTCCTACAATGAGCAGTTCTTC
CASSLARDRFSYNEQFF
>NA|TRBV20-1|TRBJ2-6|many
TGCAGTGCTAGGGTCTCTGGGGCCAACGTCCTGACTTTC
CSARVSGANVLTF
>NA|TRBV5-5|TRBJ2-1|few
TGTGCCAGCAGCGGATACGGGACTTTGATTGGGAATGAGCAGTTCTTC
CASSGYGTLIGNEQFF
>NA|TRBV6-1|TRBJ2-7|many
TGTGCCAGCAGCCATGGACAGAGCTCCTACGAGCAGTACTTC
CASSHGQSSYEQYF
>NA|TRBV29-1|TRBJ2-7|many
TGCAGCGTTGTAGTACGTGCCAACGAGCAGTACTTC
CSVVVRANEQYF
>NA|TRBV4-3|TRBJ2-7|many
TGCGCCAGCAGCCAAGATATCGGGACTTACCAGCAGTACTTC
CASSQDIGTYQQYF
>NA|TRBV4-1|TRBJ1-1|few
TGCGCCAGCAGCCAAGAAGCCAGCCCTGAAGCTTTCTTT
CASSQEASPEAFF
>NA|TRBV28|TRBJ2-1|many
TGTGCCAGCAGTTTAGGTGGACAAAGTTCAAATGAGCAGTTCTTC
CASSLGGQSSNEQFF
>NA|TRBV5-1|TRBJ2-7|many
TGCGCCAGCAGCCGGGGGCCCTCGGACTCCTACGAGCAGTACTTC
CASSRGPSDSYEQYF
>TRBD1|TRBV5-1|TRBJ1-4|many
TGCGCCAGCAGCTTGGCCGGGACAGGGCAAGAAAAACTGTTTTTT
CASSLAGTGQEKLFF
>NA|TRBV7-9|TRBJ2-6|NA
TGTGCCAGCAGCTTTGGAAGGCCTGGGGCCAACGTCCTGACTTTC
CASSFGRPGANVLTF
>NA|TRBV6-1|TRBJ1-5|many
TGTGCCAGCAGCAGAGACGGACAGTATAGCAATCAGCCCCAGCATTTT
CASSRDGQYSNQPQHF
>NA|TRBV4-1|TRBJ1-5|many
TGCGCCAGCAGACGCAGCGGGTTGCCTGGGGATCAGCCCCAGCATTTT
CASRRSGLPGDQPQHF
>NA|TRBV25-1|TRBJ1-2|NA
TGTGCCAGCAGTGACCCGGGGGGGCCAGGGGATAACTATGGCTACACCTTC
CASSDPGGPGDNYGYTF
>NA|TRBV9|TRBJ1-3|NA
TGTGCCAGCAGCGTTGACGGTGACACCATATATTTT
CASSVDGDTIYF
>NA|TRBV6-1|TRBJ1-1|many
TGTGCCAGCACCTCGGCGGGCGGGACTGAAGCTTTCTTT
CASTSAGGTEAFF
>TRBD2|TRBV7-9|TRBJ2-2|few
TGTGCCAGCAGTCGGGGAGGGGACCTTACCGGGGAGCTGTTTTTT
CASSRGGDLTGELFF
>NA|TRBV6-2/TRBV6-3|TRBJ2-1|NA
TGTGCCAGCAGGCCTACTCCTAATGAGCAGTTCTTC
CASRPTPNEQFF
>NA|TRBV14|TRBJ2-1|many
TGTGCCAGCAGCCAACAAATCAGGGATCACAATGAGCAGTTCTTC
CASSQQIRDHNEQFF
>NA|TRBV7-2|TRBJ1-1|many
TGTGCCAGCAAAAAGGGAGGGCCGGGCACTGAAGCTTTCTTT
CASKKGGPGTEAFF
>NA|TRBV14|TRBJ2-1|many
TGTGCCAGCAGTCCACAGCAGGCTAGAATTTACAATGAGCAGTTCTTC
CASSPQQARIYNEQFF
>NA|TRBV4-1|TRBJ1-5|NA
TGCGCCAGCGGCAAGACAGGCGGCAATCAGCCCCAGCATTTT
CASGKTGGNQPQHF